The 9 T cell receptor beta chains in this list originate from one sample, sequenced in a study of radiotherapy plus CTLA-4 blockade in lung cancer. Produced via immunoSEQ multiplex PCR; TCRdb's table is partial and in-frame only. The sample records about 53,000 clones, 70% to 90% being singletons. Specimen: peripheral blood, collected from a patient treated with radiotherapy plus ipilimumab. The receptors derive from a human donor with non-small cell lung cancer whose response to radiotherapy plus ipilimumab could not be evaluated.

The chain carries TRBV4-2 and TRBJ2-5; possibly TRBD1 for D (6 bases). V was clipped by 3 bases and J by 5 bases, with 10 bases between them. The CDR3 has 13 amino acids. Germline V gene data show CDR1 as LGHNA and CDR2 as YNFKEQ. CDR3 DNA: TGTGCCAGCAGCCAGCCAGGGGTTGAGACCCAGTACTTC. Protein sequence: CASSQPGVETQYF.

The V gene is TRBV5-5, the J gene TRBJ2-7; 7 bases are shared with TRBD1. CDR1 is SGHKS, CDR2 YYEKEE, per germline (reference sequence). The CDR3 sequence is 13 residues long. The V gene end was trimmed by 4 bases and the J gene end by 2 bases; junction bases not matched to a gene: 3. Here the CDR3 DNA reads TGTGCCAGCAGCATCGGGACAGCCTACGAGCAGTACTTC. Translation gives CASSIGTAYEQYF.

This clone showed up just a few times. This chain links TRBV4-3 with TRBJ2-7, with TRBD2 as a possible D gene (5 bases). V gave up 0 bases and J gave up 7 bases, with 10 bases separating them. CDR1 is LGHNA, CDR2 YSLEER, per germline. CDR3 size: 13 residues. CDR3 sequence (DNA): TGCGCCAGCAGCCAAGACGTTGGGGAGGAGCAGTACTTC. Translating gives CASSQDVGEEQYF.

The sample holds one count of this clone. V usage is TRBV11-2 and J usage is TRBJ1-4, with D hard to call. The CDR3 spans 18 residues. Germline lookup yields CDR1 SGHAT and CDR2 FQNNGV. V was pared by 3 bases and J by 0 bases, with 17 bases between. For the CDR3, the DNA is TGTGCCAGCAGCTTCCGGCGAGCTCGCGGAACAACTAATGAAAAACTGTTTTTT. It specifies CASSFRRARGTTNEKLFF.

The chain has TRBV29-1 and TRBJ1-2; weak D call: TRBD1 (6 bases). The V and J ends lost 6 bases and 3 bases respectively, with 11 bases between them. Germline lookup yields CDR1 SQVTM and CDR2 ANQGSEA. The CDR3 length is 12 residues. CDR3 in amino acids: CSVTAGDYGYTF. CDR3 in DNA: TGCAGCGTGACGGCAGGGGACTATGGCTACACCTTC. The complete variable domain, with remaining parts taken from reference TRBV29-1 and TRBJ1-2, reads SAVISQKPSRDICQRGTSLTIQCQVDSQVTMMFWYRQQPGQSLTLIATANQGSEATYESGFVIDKFPISRPNLTFSTLTVSNMSPEDSSIYLCSVTAGDYGYTFGSGTRLTVV.

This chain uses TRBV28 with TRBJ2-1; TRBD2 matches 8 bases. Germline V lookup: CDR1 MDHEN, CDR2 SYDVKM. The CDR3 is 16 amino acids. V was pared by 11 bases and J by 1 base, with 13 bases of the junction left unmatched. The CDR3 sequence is CASGAGESRSYNEQFF. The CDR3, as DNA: TGTGCCTCGGGAGCGGGAGAATCGCGTTCCTACAATGAGCAGTTCTTC. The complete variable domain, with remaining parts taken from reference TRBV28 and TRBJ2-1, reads DVKVTQSSRYLVKRTGEKVFLECVQDMDHENMFWYRQDPGLGLRLIYFSYDVKMKEKGDIPEGYSVSREKKERFSLILESASTNQTSMYLCASGAGESRSYNEQFFGPGTRLTVL.

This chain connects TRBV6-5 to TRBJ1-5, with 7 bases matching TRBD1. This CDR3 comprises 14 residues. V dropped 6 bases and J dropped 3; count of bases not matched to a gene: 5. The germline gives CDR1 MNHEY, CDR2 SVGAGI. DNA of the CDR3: TGTGCCAGCAGACCGGGACAGAACAATCAGCCCCAGCATTTT. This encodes CASRPGQNNQPQHF.

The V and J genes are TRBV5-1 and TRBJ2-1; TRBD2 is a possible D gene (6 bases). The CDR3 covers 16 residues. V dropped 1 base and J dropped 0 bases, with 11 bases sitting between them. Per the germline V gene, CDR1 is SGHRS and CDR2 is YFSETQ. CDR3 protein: CASSLKRESSYNEQFF. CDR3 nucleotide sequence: TGCGCCAGCAGCTTGAAACGGGAGAGCTCCTACAATGAGCAGTTCTTC.

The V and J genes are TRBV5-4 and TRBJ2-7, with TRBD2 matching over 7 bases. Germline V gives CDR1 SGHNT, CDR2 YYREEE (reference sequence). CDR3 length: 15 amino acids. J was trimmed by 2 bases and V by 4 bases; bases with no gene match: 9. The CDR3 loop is CASSAASGGPYEQYF. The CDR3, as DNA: TGTGCCAGCAGCGCAGCTAGCGGAGGCCCCTACGAGCAGTACTTC.